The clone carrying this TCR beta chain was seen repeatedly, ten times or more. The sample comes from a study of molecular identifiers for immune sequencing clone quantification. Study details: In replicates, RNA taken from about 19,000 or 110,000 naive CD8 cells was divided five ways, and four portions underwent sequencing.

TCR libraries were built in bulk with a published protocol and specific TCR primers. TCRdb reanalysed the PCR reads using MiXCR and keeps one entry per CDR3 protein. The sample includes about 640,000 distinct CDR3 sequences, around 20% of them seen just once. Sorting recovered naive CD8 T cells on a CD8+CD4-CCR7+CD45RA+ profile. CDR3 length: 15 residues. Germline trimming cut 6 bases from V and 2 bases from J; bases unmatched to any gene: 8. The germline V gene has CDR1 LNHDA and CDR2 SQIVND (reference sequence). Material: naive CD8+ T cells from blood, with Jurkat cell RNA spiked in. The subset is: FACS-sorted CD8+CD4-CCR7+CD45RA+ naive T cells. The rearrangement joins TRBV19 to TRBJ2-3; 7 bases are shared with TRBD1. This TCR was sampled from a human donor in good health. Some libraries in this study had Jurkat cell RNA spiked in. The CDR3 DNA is TGTGCCAGTAGAGTCCTGGGACAGATCACAGATACGCAGTATTTT. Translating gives CASRVLGQITDTQYF.